This T cell receptor (beta chain) was recovered during a study of cytomegalovirus exposure and HLA in healthy donors. Study-level information: Roughly four fifths of around 390 genotyped donors fell in the Caucasian-associated ancestry cluster.

Use of 60 Vbeta and 13 Jbeta primers characterized the PCR. Measured with immunoSEQ multiplex PCR; TCRdb has only the in-frame clones, and not every one. This sample yields 85,000 to 110,000 clones, of which over 70% are seen a single time; roughly 4% belongs to the top ten. The germline V gene encodes CDR1 LNHDA and CDR2 SQIVND (reference sequence). V dropped 7 bases and J dropped 2 bases, with 19 bases sitting between them. This CDR3 region has 16 residues. This clone was counted a few times. The clonotype was recovered from a man aged 50 to 60 in good health and CMV-seropositive. The chain uses TRBV19 and TRBJ2-3; D may be TRBD2 (6 bases). Source material: PBMCs. CDR3 nucleotides: TGTGCCAGTACCCTGGCCGGGGGATTGGACACAGATACGCAGTATTTT. Residues: CASTLAGGLDTDTQYF. The whole variable domain, filled in from reference TRBV19 and TRBJ2-3, reads DGGITQSPKYLFRKEGQNVTLSCEQNLNHDAMYWYRQDPGQGLRLIYYSQIVNDFQKGDIAEGYSVSREKKESFPLTVTSAQKNPTAFYLCASTLAGGLDTDTQYFGPGTRLTVL.